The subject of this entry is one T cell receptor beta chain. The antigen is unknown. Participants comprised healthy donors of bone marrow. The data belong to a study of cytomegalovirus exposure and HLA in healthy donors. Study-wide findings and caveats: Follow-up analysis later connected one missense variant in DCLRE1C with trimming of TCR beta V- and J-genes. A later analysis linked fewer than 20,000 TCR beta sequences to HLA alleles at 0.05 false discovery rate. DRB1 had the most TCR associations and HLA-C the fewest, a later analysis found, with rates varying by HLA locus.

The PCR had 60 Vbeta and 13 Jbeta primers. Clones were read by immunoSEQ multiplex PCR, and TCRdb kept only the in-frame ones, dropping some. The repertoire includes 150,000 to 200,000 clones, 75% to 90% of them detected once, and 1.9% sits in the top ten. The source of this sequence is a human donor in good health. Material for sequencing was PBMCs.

The CDR3 DNA sequence: TGTGCCATCAGTGTTGGAGCGGGGGGGACCTACGAGCAGTACTTC. This gives the protein CAISVGAGGTYEQYF. The rearrangement links TRBV10-3 to TRBJ2-7; 10 nucleotides line up with TRBD2. The V segment lost 4 bases and the J segment 2 bases; nucleotides outside the gene matches: 5. The V gene's germline CDR1 is ENHRY and CDR2 SYGVKD. CDR3 length: 15 amino acids.